This T cell receptor beta chain was identified during a study of cytomegalovirus exposure and HLA in healthy donors listed by TCRdb under 2017. Concerning the study at large: In an earlier analysis of roughly 590 of the donors, roughly 300 Gb of sequence data and 117 million unique TCR beta sequences from roughly 180 million T cells were reported. An early release covering roughly 640 HLA-typed donors comprised about 320 gigabases of sequencing data and around 86 million unique TCR sequences. Among the approximately 430 genotyped donors, roughly 80% belonged to the genetic ancestry cluster associated with self-reported Caucasian donors. The study aimed to test whether signatures of past pathogen exposure could be identified by cataloging public T cell receptors. Using immunosequencing, the study profiled T cell repertoires from about 620 subjects and related those repertoires to cytomegalovirus serostatus. Along with the approximately 700-subject first cohort, a separate validation cohort of over 90 different subjects was used. To predict cytomegalovirus infection status, the study brought together high-throughput TCR immunosequencing, statistical association of individual TCRs with disease status, and machine learning. A later analysis re-examined previously published TCR beta repertoires from 500 to 700 donors and added high-resolution HLA genotyping to investigate patterns of TCR occurrence. The later analysis used no new phenotypic data to find candidate immune exposures, relying instead on TCR beta sequences and their occurrence across donors. In an earlier analysis of over 550 of the donors, high-throughput TCR beta sequencing was used to judge whether each TCR beta V gene segment behaved as functional or pseudogenic. Donor age, sex, ethnicity and CMV serostatus were compiled together with the repertoire data. In a later genetic analysis, genome-wide SNP genotypes for about 55% of the roughly 700 donors were used, and that subset was treated as a discovery cohort. Every repertoire in the discovery cohort had been generated on one and the same sequencing platform. Class I and class II HLA loci were covered by the typing at four-digit resolution. The number of typed donors differed by locus: about 629-630 for A, B, C, DRB1 and DQB1; approximately 540 for DQA1; some 610 for DPA1; and some 470 for DPB1. Five DR-DQ haplotypes were handled as single units for association and clustering because linkage in the cohort was strong. Among some 410 genotyped donors of the cohort, an average of approximately 230,000 unique TCR beta nucleotide sequences were sequenced per donor, roughly 18% of them non-productive.

On this clone itself: Its antigen remains undetermined. Base-call qualities are not available, and no considerably larger clone is one nucleotide away.

The study at large found these results: According to a later analysis, TCR association rates differed among HLA loci, with DRB1 alleles showing the most associated TCRs and HLA-C alleles showing the fewest. In a later analysis, several top co-occurrence clusters were reported to appear linked to parvovirus B19, influenza, CMV and Epstein-Barr virus. Correlated functional status among segregating V segments might reflect linkage disequilibrium, but an unknown experimental factor could not be ruled out. A group of highly shared sequence variants was considered likely to be a technical artifact of the sequencing pipeline. When HLA alleles, especially DR and DQ, strongly co-occurred, TCR associations were difficult to assign to individual alleles. The study gave a list of some 150 TCR beta chains associated with cytomegalovirus. This cohort had only TCR beta chains sequenced, and the lack of alpha or paired-chain data limited which features could be detected. In vitro tests confirmed that three of the cytomegalovirus-associated TCR beta chains recognize cytomegalovirus antigens. Because HLA typing was unavailable for some donors at each locus, only the typed subset was used in association tests. V-gene and J-gene trimming of TCR beta chains was associated with a missense DCLRE1C variant in a later genetic analysis, and the association was replicated in an independent cohort. A further reported finding was that TCR beta sequences accurately predicted the HLA-A and HLA-B alleles for most subjects in the first cohort. The earlier analysis of 587 of the donors excluded 15 to 20 rarely observed V segments, including chromosome 9 orphons, because counts were too low. In a later analysis, most CMV-associated TCR beta chains were found to appear HLA-restricted, with HLA associations seemingly driven largely by CMV exposure. Specific HLA alleles were associated with roughly 16,000 TCR beta sequences at a false discovery rate of 0.05 in a later analysis. Some IMGT-functional V segments, including TRBV6-2 and TRBV6-3, could not be distinguished by the 87-base-pair reads and were therefore excluded. A later analysis found that HLA-associated TCR beta chains were more clonally expanded and had lower generation probabilities than equally common non-associated chains. In an earlier analysis of more than 500 of the donors, most TCR beta V segments appeared in productive rearrangements about 90% or about 30% of the time, broadly matching IMGT annotations. CMV serostatus was the only immune exposure information available for the cohort. Cytomegalovirus status was reported to be diagnosed by the classifier with high specificity and sensitivity in both the original and validation cohorts. The authors suggested that the approach could potentially be generalized to other disease states and immunological phenotypes. Roughly uniform sequencing depth across donors was assumed in presence/absence analyses, although this assumption may not hold. Across donors, most TCR sequences were observed very rarely, whereas some public TCRs were present in many individuals. A later genetic analysis reported fewer N-insertions in productive TCRs among donors in an Asian-associated ancestry cluster than the roughly 640-donor mean.

The cohort consisted of 670 or so healthy bone marrow donors. All cohort members were sampled while nominally healthy, although unrecorded immune exposures were likely present. The donor was CMV seropositive and belonged to the group of 250 to 300 seropositive cohort members. Each donor provided a peripheral blood sample, and peripheral blood mononuclear cells were used for TCR beta sequencing. The Qiagen DNeasy Blood Extraction Kit was used to extract genomic DNA from the blood cell samples. For CDR1 and CDR2, the germline V gene lists SQVTM and ANQGSEA. Trimming at the junction amounts to 4 bases on V and 2 bases on J, and the germline ends lie 8 bases apart. Inclusive of the bounding cysteine and phenylalanine, the CDR3 is 12 residues long. Kept here is only the CDR3 DNA, which spans 36 bases and is read in frame from base 1. Receptors were amplified or captured by the immunoSEQ multiplex PCR assay. For the multiplex PCR, a mixture combining 60 forward primers for TCR Vbeta segments and 13 reverse primers for TCR Jbeta segments was used. The CDR3 region of rearranged TCR beta genes was amplified from genomic DNA by a multiplex PCR assay. The Illumina HiSeq System was used to sequence the amplified TCR beta libraries as 87-base-pair reads. The authors' analysis ran thus. A later analysis counted about 80 million unique TCR beta chains across the 550 to 750 repertoires, and roughly 9.9 million of these chains were shared by at least two donors. A nearest-neighbor algorithm error-corrected the raw reads and collapsed the reads into unique sequences, merging closely related sequences to remove PCR and sequencing errors. To assign V, D and J gene segments, CDR3 sequences were aligned to IMGT reference sequences. For a sequence to be retained, a match of at least six nucleotides was required to both a V gene segment and a J gene segment. Rearrangements were classified as productive when the CDR3 lacked stop codons and remained in frame with V and J, and all other rearrangements were classified as non-productive. Following IMGT convention, CDR3 was defined as the stretch from the second conserved V-encoded cysteine to the conserved J-encoded phenylalanine. The earlier analysis of approximately 590 of the donors excluded any sequence lacking an unambiguous match to a single V gene segment. An earlier analysis of 500 to 600 of the donors classified V segments as functional when productive rearrangements were above 56.7% and as segregating when the standard deviation between donors was above 5%. A statistical classification framework was built to diagnose cytomegalovirus status from the catalog of TCR beta chain sequences. In a later analysis, TCR nucleotide sequences were compared against IMGT/GENE-DB human TR gene sequences so that V and J genes could be assigned. Using the TCRdist pipeline, a later analysis assigned CDR3 sequences along with most-parsimonious VDJ recombination scenarios. In a later analysis, each TCR beta chain was defined by its CDR3 amino acid sequence together with its V-gene family, and reads without a unique V-gene family were excluded. A later analysis removed 500 to 650 highly shared, low-generation-probability nucleotide sequences to deal with suspected cross-contamination and a sequencing artifact. A later analysis calculated a clonal expansion index for each public chain from normalized within-repertoire ranks of inferred template counts. In a later analysis, generation probabilities were computed with a VDJ recombination model fitted to out-of-frame rearrangements, and the resulting probabilities were checked against IGoR. In a later analysis, hypergeometric tests were used to score TCR-TCR, TCR-HLA and TCR-CMV co-occurrence, with a repertoire-size bias correction applied to TCR pairs. In a later analysis, false discovery rates were estimated by permuting HLA or CMV assignments 20 times. In a later analysis, co-occurring TCRs were grouped using DBSCAN, and TCRdist sequence similarity was added for clustering within HLA-allele-positive subsets. For co-occurrence clustering, repertoires with fewer than 30,000 or more than 120,000 public chains were excluded, along with roughly five repertoires with anomalous nucleotide sharing. TCRdb carries this immuneACCESS record with in-frame sequences only. Its versions omit some clonotypes, under half of them owing to an unresolved V gene in the studies checked, with the rest unexplained. Clonal size and the V and J genes are those of that table, whereas D and trimming came from the DNA. The sample table holds approximately 150,000 clones, of which 80% to 90% were seen once. More than 4% of the sample rests with the top ten.

The clonotype comes from a girl aged 10 to 17 in good health and CMV-seropositive. The sequenced sample consisted of PBMCs. The chain employs TRBV29-1 and TRBJ1-2, with no reliable assignment of the D segment. The DNA reads as follows: TGCAGCGTTGTTAGCGGAAACTATGGCTACACCTTC. It translates to CSVVSGNYGYTF.